This T cell receptor (beta chain) was found in a study of lymphopenia after photon versus proton radiotherapy. Study findings and constraints: In patients who died, overall survival fell as post-nadir TCR diversity dropped more. Relative stability marked proton patients; photon patients lost diversity and naive cells. After lymphocyte nadir, photon-treated repertoires showed oligoclonal expansion, especially CD8+ Temra. Only patients who died were analyzed for survival; proton advantage is unproven.

This CDR3 comprises 14 residues. Germline trimming cut 6 bases from V and 9 bases from J; bases unmatched to any gene: 8. CDR1 is MDHEN, CDR2 SYDVKM, per germline. For this clone: Its antigen is still unknown.

Some clones are missing from TCRdb's copy, which holds only in-frame ones; the method was immunoSEQ multiplex PCR. The sample has 35,000 to 50,000 clones; about 94% are singletons. V is TRBV28 and J is TRBJ1-6, with 7 bases aligning to TRBD1. This receptor was obtained from a man between 60 and 70 years old with cholangiocarcinoma. Material: peripheral blood, obtained from a patient treated with photon-based radiotherapy. This chain's CDR3 is CASSRRQGGSPLHF. The CDR3, as DNA: TGTGCCAGCAGCCGAAGACAGGGTGGTTCACCCCTCCACTTT.